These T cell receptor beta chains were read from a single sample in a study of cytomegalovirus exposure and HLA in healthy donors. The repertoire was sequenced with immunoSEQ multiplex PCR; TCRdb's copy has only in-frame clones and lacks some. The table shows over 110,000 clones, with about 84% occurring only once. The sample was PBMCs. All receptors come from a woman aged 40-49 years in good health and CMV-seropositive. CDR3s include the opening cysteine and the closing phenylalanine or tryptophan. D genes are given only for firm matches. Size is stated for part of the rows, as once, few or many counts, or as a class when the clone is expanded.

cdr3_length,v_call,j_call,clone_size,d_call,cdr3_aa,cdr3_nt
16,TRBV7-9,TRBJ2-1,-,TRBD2,CASSLATSGRAGWQFF,TGTGCCAGCAGCTTAGCGACTAGCGGGAGGGCGGGGTGGCAGTTCTTC
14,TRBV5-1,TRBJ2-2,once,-,CASSLGTGTGELFF,TGCGCCAGCAGCTTAGGCACGGGCACCGGGGAGCTGTTTTTT
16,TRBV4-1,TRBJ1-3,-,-,CASSQVGRGSGNTIYF,TGCGCCAGCAGCCAAGTGGGTAGGGGGTCTGGAAACACCATATATTTT
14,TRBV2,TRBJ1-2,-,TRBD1,CASRGDRARYGYTF,TGTGCCAGCAGGGGGGACAGGGCCCGCTATGGCTACACCTTC
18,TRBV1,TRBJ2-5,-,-,CTSSQERASGNEEETQYF,TGCACCAGCAGCCAAGAAAGGGCGAGCGGGAATGAAGAAGAGACCCAGTACTTC
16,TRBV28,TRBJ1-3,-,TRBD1,CASSSPQGARGNTIYF,TGTGCCAGCAGCAGCCCACAGGGGGCGCGAGGAAACACCATATATTTT
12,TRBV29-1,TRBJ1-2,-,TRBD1,CSVGRDRRGYTF,TGCAGCGTTGGTCGGGACAGAAGAGGCTACACCTTC
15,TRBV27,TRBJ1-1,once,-,CASSLSGDTNTEAFF,TGTGCCAGCAGTTTATCCGGGGACACGAACACTGAAGCTTTCTTT
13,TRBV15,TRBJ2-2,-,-,CATSRERLGELFF,TGTGCCACCAGCAGAGAGCGGCTCGGGGAGCTGTTTTTT
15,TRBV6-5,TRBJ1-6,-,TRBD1,CASSYSLQGGSPLHF,TGTGCCAGCAGTTACTCTTTACAGGGGGGTTCACCCCTCCACTTT
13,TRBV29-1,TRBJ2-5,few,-,CSVGGRAEETQYF,TGCAGCGTCGGGGGACGGGCTGAAGAGACCCAGTACTTC
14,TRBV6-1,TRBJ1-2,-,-,CATGRGGGDYGYTF,TGTGCCACAGGAAGGGGCGGAGGGGACTATGGCTACACCTTC
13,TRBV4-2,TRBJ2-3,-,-,CASSQVGGDTQYF,TGTGCCAGCAGCCAAGTTGGGGGGGATACGCAGTATTTT
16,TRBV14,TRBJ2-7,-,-,CASSFIWTASSYEQYF,TGTGCCAGCAGCTTCATTTGGACAGCGAGCTCCTACGAGCAGTACTTC
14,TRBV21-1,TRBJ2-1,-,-,CASHGSGRANEQFF,TGTGCCAGCCATGGCAGCGGGAGGGCTAATGAGCAGTTCTTC
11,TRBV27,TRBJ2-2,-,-,CASRSFGELFF,TGTGCCAGCAGGTCATTCGGGGAGCTGTTTTTT
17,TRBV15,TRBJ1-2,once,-,CATSSSHLSSTGYGYTF,TGTGCCACCAGCAGTTCCCACCTTTCTAGTACGGGGTATGGCTACACCTTC
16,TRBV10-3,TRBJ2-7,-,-,CAIRTLLAESSYEQYF,TGTGCCATCAGGACGCTGCTAGCCGAGAGCTCCTACGAGCAGTACTTC
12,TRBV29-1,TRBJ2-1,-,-,CSVTRTGNEQFF,TGCAGCGTTACTCGGACTGGTAATGAGCAGTTCTTC
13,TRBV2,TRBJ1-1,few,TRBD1,CARDRGPDSEAFF,TGTGCCAGGGACAGGGGGCCGGACTCTGAAGCTTTCTTT
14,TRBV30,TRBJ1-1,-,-,CAWSPQTGYTEAFF,TGTGCCTGGAGCCCACAGACAGGCTACACTGAAGCTTTCTTT
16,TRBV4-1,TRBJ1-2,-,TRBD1,CASSPSGQGDNYGYTF,TGCGCCAGCAGCCCTTCTGGACAGGGGGATAACTATGGCTACACCTTC
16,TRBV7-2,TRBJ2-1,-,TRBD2,CASSLVGTSAGNEQFF,TGTGCCAGCAGCTTAGTGGGGACTAGCGCGGGCAATGAGCAGTTCTTC
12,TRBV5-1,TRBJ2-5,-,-,CASRRSQETQYF,TGCGCCAGCAGGCGGTCCCAAGAGACCCAGTACTTC
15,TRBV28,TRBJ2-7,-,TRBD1,CASSLPGQGGHEQYF,TGTGCCAGCAGTTTACCTGGACAGGGCGGGCACGAGCAGTACTTC
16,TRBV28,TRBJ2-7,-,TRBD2,CASSLWVAGGTYEQYF,TGTGCCAGCAGTTTATGGGTAGCGGGAGGGACATACGAGCAGTACTTC
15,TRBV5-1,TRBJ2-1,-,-,CASSLGAGTYNEQFF,TGCGCCAGCAGCTTGGGGGCAGGTACCTACAATGAGCAGTTCTTC
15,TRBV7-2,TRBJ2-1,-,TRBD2,CASSPRGRGYNEQFF,TGTGCCAGCAGCCCCCGAGGGAGGGGTTACAATGAGCAGTTCTTC
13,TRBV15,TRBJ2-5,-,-,CATSRDKGGTQYF,TGTGCCACCAGCAGAGATAAAGGGGGGACCCAGTACTTC
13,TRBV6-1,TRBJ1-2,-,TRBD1,CATGQGFVRGYTF,TGTGCCACGGGACAGGGTTTCGTGAGAGGCTACACCTTC
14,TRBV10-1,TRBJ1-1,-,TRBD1,CASSNGDSPLVAFF,TGCGCCAGCTCAAACGGGGACAGTCCCCTGGTCGCTTTCTTT
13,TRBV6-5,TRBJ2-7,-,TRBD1,CASRDRGLDEQYF,TGTGCCAGCAGGGACAGGGGGTTGGACGAGCAGTACTTC
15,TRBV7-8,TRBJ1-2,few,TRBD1,CASSAGTGGIYGYTF,TGTGCCAGCAGCGCCGGGACAGGGGGGATCTATGGCTACACCTTC
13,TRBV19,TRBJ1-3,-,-,CASGTGKWNTIYF,TGTGCCAGTGGTACAGGGAAGTGGAACACCATATATTTT
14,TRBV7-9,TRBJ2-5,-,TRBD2,CASSRTSGRQTQYF,TGTGCCAGCAGCCGGACTAGCGGGAGGCAGACCCAGTACTTC
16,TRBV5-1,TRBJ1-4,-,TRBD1,CASSLAGTGWGEKLFF,TGCGCCAGCAGCTTGGCCGGGACAGGGTGGGGTGAAAAACTGTTTTTT
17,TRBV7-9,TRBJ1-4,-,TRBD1,CSSSFPRTGDANEKLFF,TGTTCCAGCAGCTTCCCTCGGACAGGGGATGCTAATGAAAAACTGTTTTTT
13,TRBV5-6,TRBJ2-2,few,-,CASSLRGSGELFF,TGTGCCAGCAGCCTAAGGGGGTCCGGGGAGCTGTTTTTT
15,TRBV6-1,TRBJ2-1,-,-,CAVHRTTRHPNEQFF,TGTGCCGTTCACCGTACGACTAGGCATCCGAATGAGCAGTTCTTC
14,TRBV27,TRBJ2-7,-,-,CASSFGASSYEQYF,TGTGCCAGCAGTTTCGGAGCCAGCTCCTACGAGCAGTACTTC
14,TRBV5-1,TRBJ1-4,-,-,CASRNAFQWEKLFF,TGCGCCAGCAGAAACGCCTTCCAGTGGGAAAAACTGTTTTTT
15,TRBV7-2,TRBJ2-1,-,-,CASSLAGHVYNEQFF,TGTGCCAGCAGCTTAGCGGGACACGTATACAATGAGCAGTTCTTC
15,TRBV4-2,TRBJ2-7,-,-,CASSSRQVAPYEQYF,TGTGCCAGCAGCTCCCGACAGGTCGCCCCCTACGAGCAGTACTTC
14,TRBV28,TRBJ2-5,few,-,CASTTGGALETQYF,TGTGCCAGCACCACAGGAGGGGCGTTAGAGACCCAGTACTTC
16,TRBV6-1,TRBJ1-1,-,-,CASSEAAGSWGTEAFF,TGTGCCAGCAGTGAAGCAGCGGGGAGCTGGGGGACTGAAGCTTTCTTT
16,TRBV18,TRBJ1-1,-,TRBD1,CASSPQPGQGNTEAFF,TGTGCCAGCTCACCCCAGCCGGGACAGGGGAACACTGAAGCTTTCTTT
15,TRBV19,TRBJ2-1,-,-,CASSIRFLGVDEQFF,TGTGCCAGTAGTATAAGGTTCCTAGGTGTGGATGAGCAGTTCTTC
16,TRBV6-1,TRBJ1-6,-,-,CASSEGLGRLRTPLHF,TGTGCCAGCAGTGAAGGTTTAGGCAGGCTTAGGACACCCCTCCACTTT